This T cell receptor beta chain was identified in a study of beta chain features in type 1 diabetes. V shed 2 bases and J 4 bases; nucleotides not matched to a gene: 9. The CDR3 loop spans 16 amino acids. Looked up from germline, CDR1 is GTSNPN and CDR2 is SVGIG (reference sequence). The study reverse transcribed the entire isolated RNA, so it sequenced expressed TCRB transcripts. Repertoires were generated with immunoSEQ multiplex PCR, while TCRdb's copy carries only in-frame clones and drops some. The sample lists roughly 350,000 clones; approximately 11% were seen once. V is TRBV30 and J is TRBJ2-1; 9 positions agree with TRBD2. This receptor was obtained from a woman aged 25 to 45 in good health. The sample taken for sequencing was naive CD4+ T cells from blood. CDR3 nucleotides: TGTGCCTGGAGTCTCCCGGGACTAGCAGTTTACAATGAGCAGTTCTTC. Translated: CAWSLPGLAVYNEQFF.